Listed here are 30 T cell receptor beta chains from one sample, sequenced in a study of long-term antiretroviral therapy in people with HIV. With survey level as its setting, the immunoSEQ assay was v3.0. The assay was immunoSEQ multiplex PCR, and TCRdb's table has in-frame clones only and misses some. Among about 17,000 clones listed, roughly nine tenths were seen once. The source material was unsorted PBMCs, sampled 0.3 years after starting antiretroviral therapy. The source of these receptors is a man between 60 and 75 years old with HIV.

This chain uses TRBV15 with TRBJ2-2; weak D call: TRBD2 (6 bases). V was cut by 0 bases and J by 7 bases, with 18 bases left in between. The germline V gene encodes CDR1 LNHNV and CDR2 YYDKDF (reference sequence). The CDR3 runs 17 residues. In DNA, the CDR3 is TGTGCCACCAGCAGAGAAGTCGGGACTCCCTTGAGCGGGGAGCTGTTTTTT. Residues: CATSREVGTPLSGELFF.

Here the CDR3 reads CASSSSGRYLVDTQYF. CDR3 sequence (DNA): TGTGCCAGCAGTTCTAGCGGGAGGTATTTGGTAGATACGCAGTATTTT. V gene TRBV27 combines with J gene TRBJ2-3, with 11 bases identical to TRBD2. CDR3 length: 16 residues. V lost 4 bases, J lost 5 bases, and 8 bases stayed unmatched. Germline CDR1 is MNHEY and CDR2 is SMNVEV (reference sequence).

The chain employs TRBV27 and TRBJ2-7; weak D call: TRBD1 (5 bases). The CDR3 loop spans 12 amino acids. Trimming shortened V by 2 bases and J by 5 bases, and 7 bases separated the two germline ends. Germline V gene data show CDR1 as MNHEY and CDR2 as SMNVEV (reference sequence). For the CDR3, the DNA is TGTGCCAGCAGTTTACAGGGCCACGAGCAGTACTTC. It specifies CASSLQGHEQYF.

This chain joins TRBV18 and TRBJ2-7, with 7 positions matching TRBD2. Germline V gene sequence: CDR1 KGHSH, CDR2 LQKENI. CDR3 size: 15 residues. The ends lost 4 bases at V and 5 bases at J; junction bases unmatched: 11. CDR3 DNA: TGTGCCAGCTCACGGAGGGATACTAGCGCGCACGAGCAGTACTTC. As protein: CASSRRDTSAHEQYF. The full variable domain, in which reference TRBV18 and TRBJ2-7 provide the parts outside the CDR3, is NAGVMQNPRHLVRRRGQEARLRCSPMKGHSHVYWYRQLPEEGLKFMVYLQKENIIDESGMPKERFSAEFPKEGPSILRIQQVVRGDSAAYFCASSRRDTSAHEQYFGPGTRLTVT.

The J gene is TRBJ2-1, the V gene TRBV2, with TRBD2 matching 10 bases. Germline loops: CDR1 SNHLY, CDR2 FYNNEI. V gave up 8 bases and J gave up 7 bases; unmatched junction bases: 5. The CDR3 is 13 amino acids. The DNA of the CDR3 is TGTGCCAGCGAGCGGGAGGGCCTGAATGAGCAGTTCTTC. This gives the protein CASEREGLNEQFF.

The chain carries TRBV16 and TRBJ1-1; tentative D call: TRBD1 (6 bases). CDR1 is KGHSY and CDR2 is FQNENV in the germline V gene. This CDR3 comprises 13 residues. The ends were cut back, 4 bases at V and 8 bases at J, with 14 bases in the middle. The CDR3 bases are TGTGCCAGCAGCCCCCTGGACAGCGAGGAAGCTTTCTTT. Protein: CASSPLDSEEAFF.

This chain joins TRBV5-6 and TRBJ1-4, with D tentatively TRBD1 (5 bases). Germline values: CDR1 SGHDT, CDR2 YYEEEE. This CDR3 has 19 amino acids. Trimming removed 1 base from V and 0 bases from J, with 19 bases in between. CDR3 in DNA: TGTGCCAGCAGCTTGTTTACCGGGACCCCATATGCAACTAATGAAAAACTGTTTTTT. It is translated as CASSLFTGTPYATNEKLFF.

The chain joins TRBV7-9 to TRBJ1-3; no clear D. The V end lost 5 bases, the J end lost 2 bases, and 13 bases lay between the germline ends. The CDR3 runs 15 residues. Germline V gives CDR1 SEHNR, CDR2 FQNEAQ (reference sequence). DNA of the CDR3: TGTGCCAGCAGCCAGACCTCGGACCCTGGAAACACCATATATTTT. Protein product: CASSQTSDPGNTIYF.

The chain couples TRBV29-1 to TRBJ2-1, with D hard to call. CDR1 and CDR2 (germline): SQVTM, ANQGSEA. The ends were cut back, 7 bases at V and 9 bases at J, with 22 bases in the middle. The CDR3 runs 14 residues. CDR3 loop: CSATPQVPVGEQFF. DNA for the CDR3: TGCAGCGCCACACCCCAGGTCCCCGTTGGTGAGCAGTTCTTC.

This chain connects TRBV21-1 to TRBJ2-5; the table calls TRBD2, which could not be checked here. TRBV21-1 is described as a pseudogene. The CDR3 is made up of 18 amino acids. The CDR3 region is CASSQNPLGKRVQETQYF. DNA for the CDR3: TGTGCCAGCAGCCAAAACCCCCTAGGGAAGAGGGTCCAAGAGACCCAGTACTTC.

As to this clone: This specimen includes other DNA sequences encoding the same CDR3. V usage is TRBV5-1 and J usage is TRBJ2-3; D possibly corresponds to TRBD2 (7 bases). The germline V and J ends were trimmed by 0 bases and 4 bases, with 24 bases remaining between them. The CDR3 is 19 residues long. Germline-derived CDR1 and CDR2 are SGHRS and YFSETQ. This chain's CDR3 is CASSLVRTTQGRGADTQYF. As DNA, the CDR3 is TGCGCCAGCAGCTTGGTTCGGACCACGCAAGGGAGGGGGGCAGATACGCAGTATTTT.

This clone is a singleton in its sample. This sequence joins TRBV10-3 and TRBJ2-7; TRBD1 matches at 9 bases. V shed 7 bases, J shed 1 base, and the junction held 5 bases outside the gene matches. This CDR3 is 14 amino acids long. Per the germline V gene, CDR1 is ENHRY and CDR2 is SYGVKD. CDR3 coding DNA: TGTGCCATCAACCCGGGACAGGGATCCTACGAGCAGTACTTC. It encodes CAINPGQGSYEQYF.

The chain couples TRBV14 to TRBJ2-1; weak D call: TRBD2 (5 bases). V lost 5 bases to trimming and J lost 6 bases, with 11 bases between them. The CDR3 extends over 13 amino acids. Germline-derived CDR1 and CDR2 are SGHDN and FVKESK. CDR3 in amino acids: CASSWVASNEQFF. For the CDR3, the DNA is TGTGCCAGCAGCTGGGTAGCGAGCAATGAGCAGTTCTTC.

The chain links TRBV7-9 to TRBJ2-5; D is uncertain. Germline assignment: CDR1 SEHNR and CDR2 FQNEAQ (reference sequence). V lost 5 bases and J 1 base, leaving 20 bases between the germline ends. This CDR3 comprises 17 residues. The CDR3 reads CASSPPSLGSAQETQYF. The CDR3 DNA is TGTGCCAGCAGCCCCCCCTCCCTGGGGTCAGCCCAAGAGACCCAGTACTTC.

The chain combines TRBV18 with TRBJ2-5, with 7 bases identical to TRBD2. J was trimmed by 3 bases and V by 0 bases; bases with no gene match: 7. The CDR3 spans 16 residues. From germline, CDR1 is KGHSH and CDR2 LQKENI. CDR3 sequence: CASSPPGREPKETQYF. The CDR3 DNA reads TGTGCCAGCTCACCACCAGGGAGGGAACCAAAAGAGACCCAGTACTTC. Looking up the rest from reference TRBV18 and TRBJ2-5 gives the full variable domain: NAGVMQNPRHLVRRRGQEARLRCSPMKGHSHVYWYRQLPEEGLKFMVYLQKENIIDESGMPKERFSAEFPKEGPSILRIQQVVRGDSAAYFCASSPPGREPKETQYFGPGTRLLVL.

This chain uses TRBV5-1 with TRBJ2-5; D may be TRBD1 or TRBD2 (5 bases each). From germline, CDR1 is SGHRS and CDR2 YFSETQ. The CDR3 consists of 14 residues. The germline V and J ends were trimmed by 4 bases and 3 bases, with 13 bases remaining between them. This chain's CDR3 is CASSGGPGEETQYF. DNA of the CDR3: TGCGCCAGCAGCGGGGGACCAGGAGAAGAGACCCAGTACTTC. Supplemented by reference TRBV5-1 and TRBJ2-5, the full variable domain reads KAGVTQTPRYLIKTRGQQVTLSCSPISGHRSVSWYQQTPGQGLQFLFEYFSETQRNKGNFPGRFSGRQFSNSRSEMNVSTLELGDSALYLCASSGGPGEETQYFGPGTRLLVL.

The V gene is TRBV5-1, the J gene TRBJ1-4, with 8 bases fitting TRBD1. V lost 3 bases, J lost 6 bases, and 10 bases stayed unmatched. The germline gives CDR1 SGHRS, CDR2 YFSETQ. The length of the CDR3 is 16 residues. The chain's CDR3 is CASSYSRLGQDEKLFF. The CDR3 DNA sequence: TGCGCCAGCAGCTACTCCCGTCTGGGACAGGATGAAAAACTGTTTTTT.

The V and J genes are TRBV5-8 and TRBJ1-5; tentatively, D is TRBD1 (6 bases). Trimming cost V 4 bases and J 6 bases, with 14 bases left between them. The CDR3 runs 14 residues. Germline-derived CDR1 and CDR2 are SGHTS and YDEGEE. The CDR3: CASSPGTRVQPQHF. DNA for the CDR3: TGTGCCAGCAGCCCGGGGACACGGGTTCAGCCCCAGCATTTT.

The chain carries TRBV7-3 and TRBJ1-1; no clear D gene. The germline V and J ends were trimmed by 3 bases and 0 bases, with 5 bases remaining between them. The germline V gene has CDR1 SGHTA and CDR2 FQGTGA. The CDR3 loop spans 13 amino acids. Here the CDR3 DNA reads TGTGCCAGCAGCTTCACAGTGAACACTGAAGCTTTCTTT. It codes for CASSFTVNTEAFF. Full variable domain (remainder filled in from reference TRBV7-3 and TRBJ1-1): GAGVSQTPSNKVTEKGKYVELRCDPISGHTALYWYRQSLGQGPEFLIYFQGTGAADDSGLPNDRFFAVRPEGSVSTLKIQRTERGDSAVYLCASSFTVNTEAFFGQGTRLTVV.

The chain couples TRBV6-1 to TRBJ2-4, with D perhaps TRBD2 (7 bases). Germline-derived CDR1 and CDR2 are MNHNS and SASEGT. Trimming removed 5 bases at V and 6 bases at J, with 14 bases between. This CDR3 is built from 14 residues. The CDR3 here is CASSTPGEGNIQYF. DNA of the CDR3: TGTGCCAGCAGTACCCCAGGGGAGGGAAACATTCAGTACTTC.

The V gene is TRBV14, the J gene TRBJ2-7; no clear D gene. The CDR3 consists of 12 residues. V lost 3 bases and J 2 bases, leaving 5 bases between the germline ends. The germline gives CDR1 SGHDN, CDR2 FVKESK. The CDR3 sequence: CASSQAPYEQYF. DNA for the CDR3: TGTGCCAGCAGCCAGGCTCCCTACGAGCAGTACTTC.

The chain joins TRBV19 to TRBJ1-2; no definite D call. Germline CDR1 and CDR2: LNHDA and SQIVND (reference sequence). The CDR3 has 14 residues. V lost 3 bases to trimming and J lost 4 bases, with 12 bases between them. The CDR3 is CASSIAQATYGYTF. The CDR3, as DNA: TGTGCCAGTAGTATCGCGCAGGCCACCTATGGCTACACCTTC.

On this clone itself: One junction end does not reproduce the germline sequence, and a read error may be involved. The V gene is TRBV28, the J gene TRBJ1-3; no clear D. CDR3 length: 12 amino acids. Germline V gene sequence: CDR1 MDHEN, CDR2 SYDVKM. CDR3 sequence (DNA): TGTGCCACGAGGCAGCCTGGGAACACCATATATTTT. This codes for CATRQPGNTIYF.

This clone was observed a few times. The chain is built from TRBV11-1 and TRBJ1-2, with TRBD1 as a possible D gene (5 bases). Trimming cost V 5 bases and J 0 bases, with 13 bases left between them. The germline V gene encodes CDR1 SGHAT and CDR2 FQDESV (reference sequence). The CDR3 totals 15 residues. The CDR3 coding sequence is TGTGCCAGCAGCAGCCGGGACTACCCTAACTATGGCTACACCTTC. It codes for CASSSRDYPNYGYTF.

CDR3 sequence (DNA): TGTGCCAGCAGTCCTTACCGAGAGTACTCTGGGGCCAACGTCCTGACTTTC. This sequence encodes CASSPYREYSGANVLTF. V and J are TRBV27 and TRBJ2-6; D unresolved. Trimming shortened V by 5 bases and J by 0 bases, and 14 bases separated the two germline ends. Germline CDR1 reads MNHEY; CDR2 reads SMNVEV (reference sequence). This CDR3 region has 17 residues. The full variable domain, in which reference TRBV27 and TRBJ2-6 provide the parts outside the CDR3, is EAQVTQNPRYLITVTGKKLTVTCSQNMNHEYMSWYRQDPGLGLRQIYYSMNVEVTDKGDVPEGYKVSRKEKRNFPLILESPSPNQTSLYFCASSPYREYSGANVLTFGAGSRLTVL.

The chain links TRBV5-4 to TRBJ2-5, with D possibly being TRBD2 (5 bases). Germline assignment: CDR1 SGHNT and CDR2 YYREEE (reference sequence). The length of the CDR3 is 16 residues. Trimming removed 0 bases from V and 4 bases from J, with 16 bases in between. The CDR3 loop reads CASSLAIQASGETQYF. CDR3 nucleotides: TGTGCCAGCAGCTTGGCCATCCAGGCCAGCGGAGAGACCCAGTACTTC.

The chain joins TRBV6-5 to TRBJ2-1; D not certain. Trimming took 5 bases from V and 6 from J, leaving 5 bases between them. The CDR3 has 11 amino acids. Germline CDR1 MNHEY, CDR2 SVGAGI. The CDR3, as DNA: TGTGCCAGCAGTAACAGCAATGAGCAGTTCTTC. Translation gives CASSNSNEQFF.

This rearrangement joins TRBV2 to TRBJ2-4, with a possible D match to TRBD1 (5 bases). The CDR3 totals 15 residues. Germline V gene data show CDR1 as SNHLY and CDR2 as FYNNEI. The V and J ends lost 6 bases and 5 bases respectively, with 17 bases between them. The CDR3 coding sequence is TGTGCCAGCAGCATCATGGGGCTAAAAGAAAACATTCAGTACTTC. It is translated as CASSIMGLKENIQYF.

The chain is built from TRBV2 and TRBJ1-3, with D possibly being TRBD1 (6 bases). The V gene's germline CDR1 is SNHLY and CDR2 FYNNEI. Trimming shortened V by 5 bases and J by 0 bases, and 17 bases separated the two germline ends. The CDR3 length is 17 residues. The CDR3 sequence: CASSRYAGEVSGNTIYF. The CDR3 coding sequence is TGTGCCAGCAGTCGGTACGCAGGGGAAGTCTCTGGAAACACCATATATTTT. Drawing the rest from reference TRBV2 and TRBJ1-3, the complete variable domain is EPEVTQTPSHQVTQMGQEVILRCVPISNHLYFYWYRQILGQKVEFLVSFYNNEISEKSEIFDDQFSVERPDGSNFTLKIRSTKLEDSAMYFCASSRYAGEVSGNTIYFGEGSWLTVV.

J is TRBJ1-4 and V is TRBV7-6, with a tentative D call TRBD1 (5 bases). The CDR3 is 18 amino acids. In germline, CDR1 is SGHVS, CDR2 FNYEAQ. Trimming removed 1 base at V and 0 bases at J, with 15 bases between. DNA for the CDR3: TGTGCCAGCAGCTTAGAGGGGTCAACATCGGCAACTAATGAAAAACTGTTTTTT. This gives the protein CASSLEGSTSATNEKLFF.